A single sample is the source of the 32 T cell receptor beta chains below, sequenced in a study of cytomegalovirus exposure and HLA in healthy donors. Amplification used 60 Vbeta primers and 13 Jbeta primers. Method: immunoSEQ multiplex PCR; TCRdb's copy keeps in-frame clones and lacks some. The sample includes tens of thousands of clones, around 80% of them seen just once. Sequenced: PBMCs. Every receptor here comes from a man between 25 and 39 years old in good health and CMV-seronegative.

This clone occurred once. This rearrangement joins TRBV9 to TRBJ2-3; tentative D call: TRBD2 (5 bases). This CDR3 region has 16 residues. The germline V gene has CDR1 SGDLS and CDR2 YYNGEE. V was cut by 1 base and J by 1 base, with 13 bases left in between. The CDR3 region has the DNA TGTGCCAGCAGCGTAATGGGGAGCGGAGGCACAGATACGCAGTATTTT. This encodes CASSVMGSGGTDTQYF.

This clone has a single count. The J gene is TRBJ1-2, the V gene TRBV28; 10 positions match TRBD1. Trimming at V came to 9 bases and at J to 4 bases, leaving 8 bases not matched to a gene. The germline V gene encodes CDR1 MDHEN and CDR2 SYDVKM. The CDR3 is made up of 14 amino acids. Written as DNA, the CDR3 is TGTGCCAGTATAGGGGGACAGGGGATCTATGGCTACACCTTC. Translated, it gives CASIGGQGIYGYTF.

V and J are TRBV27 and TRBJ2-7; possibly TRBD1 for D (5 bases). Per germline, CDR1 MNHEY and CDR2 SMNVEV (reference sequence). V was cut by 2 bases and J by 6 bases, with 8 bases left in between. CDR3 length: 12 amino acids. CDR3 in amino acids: CASSLQGSEQYF. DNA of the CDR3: TGTGCCAGCAGTTTACAGGGCAGCGAGCAGTACTTC.

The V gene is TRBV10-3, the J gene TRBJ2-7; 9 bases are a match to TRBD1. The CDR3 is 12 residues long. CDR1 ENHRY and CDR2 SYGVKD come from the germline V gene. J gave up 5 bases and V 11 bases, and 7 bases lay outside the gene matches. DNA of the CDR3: TGTGCCGTCGGGACAGGGACCCACGAGCAGTACTTC. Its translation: CAVGTGTHEQYF.

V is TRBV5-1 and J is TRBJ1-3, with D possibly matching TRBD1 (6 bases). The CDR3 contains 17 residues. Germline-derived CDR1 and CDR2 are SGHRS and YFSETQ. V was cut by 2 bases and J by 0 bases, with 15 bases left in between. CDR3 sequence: CASSLTPTTGSGNTIYF. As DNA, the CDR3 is TGCGCCAGCAGCTTAACCCCAACGACAGGCTCTGGAAACACCATATATTTT.

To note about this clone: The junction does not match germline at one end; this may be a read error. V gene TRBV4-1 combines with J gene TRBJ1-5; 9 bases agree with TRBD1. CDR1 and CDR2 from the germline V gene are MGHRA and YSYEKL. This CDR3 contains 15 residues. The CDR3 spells CATSHDRGSGQPQHF. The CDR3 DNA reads TGCGCCACCAGCCACGACAGGGGGAGCGGGCAGCCCCAGCATTTT.

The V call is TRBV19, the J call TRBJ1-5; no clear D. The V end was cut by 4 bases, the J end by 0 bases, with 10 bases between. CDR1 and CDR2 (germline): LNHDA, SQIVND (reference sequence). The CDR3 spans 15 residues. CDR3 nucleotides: TGTGCCAGTAGTACCACCGGGGTTAGCAATCAGCCCCAGCATTTT. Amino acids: CASSTTGVSNQPQHF.

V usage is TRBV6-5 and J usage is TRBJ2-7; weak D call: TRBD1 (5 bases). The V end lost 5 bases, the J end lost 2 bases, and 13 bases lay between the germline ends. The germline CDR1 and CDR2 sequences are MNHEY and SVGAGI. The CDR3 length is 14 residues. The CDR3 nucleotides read TGTGCCAGCAGTGGGTTGGGGCCGGCCTACGAGCAGTACTTC. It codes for CASSGLGPAYEQYF.

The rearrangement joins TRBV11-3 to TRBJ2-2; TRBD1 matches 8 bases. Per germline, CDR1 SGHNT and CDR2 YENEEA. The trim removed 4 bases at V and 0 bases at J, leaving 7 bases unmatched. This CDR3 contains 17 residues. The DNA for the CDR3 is TGTGCCAGCAGCTCGCCCGGGACAGGACCGAACACCGGGGAGCTGTTTTTT. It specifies CASSSPGTGPNTGELFF.

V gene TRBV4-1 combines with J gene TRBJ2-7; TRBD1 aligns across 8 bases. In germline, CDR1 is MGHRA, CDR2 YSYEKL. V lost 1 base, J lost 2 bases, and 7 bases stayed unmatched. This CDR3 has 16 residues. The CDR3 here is CASSQVPGTGTYEQYF. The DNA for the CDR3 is TGCGCCAGCAGCCAAGTCCCCGGGACAGGCACCTACGAGCAGTACTTC.

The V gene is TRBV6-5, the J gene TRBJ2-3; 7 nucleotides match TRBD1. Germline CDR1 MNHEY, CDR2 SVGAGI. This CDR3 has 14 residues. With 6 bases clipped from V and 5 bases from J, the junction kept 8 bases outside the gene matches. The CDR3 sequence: CASRPTGFEDTQYF. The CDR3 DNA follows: TGTGCCAGCAGGCCGACAGGGTTTGAAGATACGCAGTATTTT.

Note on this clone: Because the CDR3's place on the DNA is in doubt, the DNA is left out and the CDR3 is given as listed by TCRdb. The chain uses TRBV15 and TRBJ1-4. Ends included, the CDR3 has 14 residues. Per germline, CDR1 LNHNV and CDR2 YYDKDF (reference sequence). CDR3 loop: CATSTGGSVKNCFF.

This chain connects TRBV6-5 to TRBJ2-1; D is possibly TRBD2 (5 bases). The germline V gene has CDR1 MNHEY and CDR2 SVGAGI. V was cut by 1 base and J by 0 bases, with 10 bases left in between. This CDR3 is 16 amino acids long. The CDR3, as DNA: TGTGCCAGCAGTTACTGGTCGGGATCCTCCTACAATGAGCAGTTCTTC. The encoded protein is CASSYWSGSSYNEQFF.

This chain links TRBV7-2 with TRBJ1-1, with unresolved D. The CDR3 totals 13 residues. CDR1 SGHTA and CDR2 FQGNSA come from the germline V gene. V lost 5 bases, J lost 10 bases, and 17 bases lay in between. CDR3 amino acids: CASSPAGRRGAFF. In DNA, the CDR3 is TGTGCCAGCAGCCCTGCGGGCCGGCGGGGAGCTTTCTTT. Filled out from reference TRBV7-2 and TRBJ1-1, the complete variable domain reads GAGVSQSPSNKVTEKGKDVELRCDPISGHTALYWYRQSLGQGLEFLIYFQGNSAPDKSGLPSDRFSAERTGGSVSTLTIQRTQQEDSAVYLCASSPAGRRGAFFGQGTRLTVV.

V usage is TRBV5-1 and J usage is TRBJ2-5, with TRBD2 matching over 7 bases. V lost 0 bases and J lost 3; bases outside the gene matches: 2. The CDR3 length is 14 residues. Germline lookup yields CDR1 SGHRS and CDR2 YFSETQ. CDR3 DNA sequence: TGCGCCAGCAGCTTGGTTCGGGGGGAAGAGACCCAGTACTTC. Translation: CASSLVRGEETQYF.

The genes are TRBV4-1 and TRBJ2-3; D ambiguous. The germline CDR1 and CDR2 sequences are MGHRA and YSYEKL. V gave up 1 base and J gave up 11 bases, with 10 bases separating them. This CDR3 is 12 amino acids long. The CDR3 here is CASSQGGPLQYF. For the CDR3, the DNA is TGCGCCAGCAGCCAAGGAGGTCCCCTGCAGTATTTT.

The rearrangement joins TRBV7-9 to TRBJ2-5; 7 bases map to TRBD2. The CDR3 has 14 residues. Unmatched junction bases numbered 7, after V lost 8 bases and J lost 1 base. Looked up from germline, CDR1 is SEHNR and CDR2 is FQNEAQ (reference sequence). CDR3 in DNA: TGTGCCAGCGTAATCGGGACTACCCAAGAGACCCAGTACTTC. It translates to CASVIGTTQETQYF.

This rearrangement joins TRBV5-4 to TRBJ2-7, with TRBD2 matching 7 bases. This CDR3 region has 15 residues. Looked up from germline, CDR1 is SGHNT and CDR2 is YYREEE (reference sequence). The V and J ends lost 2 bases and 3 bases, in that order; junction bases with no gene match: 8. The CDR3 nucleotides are TGTGCCAGCAGCTTTGGGGGGGAGGGCGGCTACGAGCAGTACTTC. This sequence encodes CASSFGGEGGYEQYF.

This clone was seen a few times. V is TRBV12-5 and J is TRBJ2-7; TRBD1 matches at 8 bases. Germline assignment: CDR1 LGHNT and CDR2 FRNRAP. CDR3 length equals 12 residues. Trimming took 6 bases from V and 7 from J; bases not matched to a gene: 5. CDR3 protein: CASGTGGREQYF. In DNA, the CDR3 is TGTGCTAGTGGCACAGGGGGGAGAGAGCAGTACTTC.

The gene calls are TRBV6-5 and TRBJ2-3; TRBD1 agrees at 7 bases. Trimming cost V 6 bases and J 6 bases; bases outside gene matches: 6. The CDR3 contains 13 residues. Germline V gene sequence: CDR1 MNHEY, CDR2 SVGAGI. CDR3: CASRPDRADTQYF. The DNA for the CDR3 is TGTGCCAGCAGGCCCGACAGGGCTGATACGCAGTATTTT.

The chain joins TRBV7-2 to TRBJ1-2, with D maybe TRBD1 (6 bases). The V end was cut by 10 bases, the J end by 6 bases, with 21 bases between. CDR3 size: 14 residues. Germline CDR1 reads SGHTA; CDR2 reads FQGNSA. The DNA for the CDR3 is TGTGCCACCCTTAGTGGGGGCCGAGTGGATGGCTACACCTTC. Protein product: CATLSGGRVDGYTF. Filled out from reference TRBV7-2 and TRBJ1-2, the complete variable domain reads GAGVSQSPSNKVTEKGKDVELRCDPISGHTALYWYRQSLGQGLEFLIYFQGNSAPDKSGLPSDRFSAERTGGSVSTLTIQRTQQEDSAVYLCATLSGGRVDGYTFGSGTRLTVV.

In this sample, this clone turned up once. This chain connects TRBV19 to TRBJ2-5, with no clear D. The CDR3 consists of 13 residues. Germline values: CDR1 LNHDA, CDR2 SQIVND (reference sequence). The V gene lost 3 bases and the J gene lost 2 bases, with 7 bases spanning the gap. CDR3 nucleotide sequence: TGTGCCAGTAGTATTGTACAGCAAGAGACCCAGTACTTC. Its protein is CASSIVQQETQYF.

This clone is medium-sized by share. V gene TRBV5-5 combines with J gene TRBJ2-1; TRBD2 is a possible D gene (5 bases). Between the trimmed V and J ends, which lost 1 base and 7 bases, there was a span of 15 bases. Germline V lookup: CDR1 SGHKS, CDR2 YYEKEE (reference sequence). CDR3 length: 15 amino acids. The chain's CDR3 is CASSLFPGSRNEQFF. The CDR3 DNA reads TGTGCCAGCAGCTTGTTTCCGGGAAGTAGGAATGAGCAGTTCTTC.

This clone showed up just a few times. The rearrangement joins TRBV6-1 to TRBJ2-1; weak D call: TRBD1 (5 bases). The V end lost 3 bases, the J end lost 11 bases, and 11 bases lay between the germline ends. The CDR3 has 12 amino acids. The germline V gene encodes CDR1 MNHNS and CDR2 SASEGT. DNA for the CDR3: TGTGCCAGCAGTGAGGGGCATGGAAAGCAGTTCTTC. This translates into CASSEGHGKQFF.

The CDR3 nucleotides are TGTGCCAGCAGCTTGGTAGGAGGTGGGTCCTACGAGCAGTACTTC. This translates into CASSLVGGGSYEQYF. This chain links TRBV5-4 with TRBJ2-7; tentatively, D is TRBD2 (5 bases). Trimming removed 0 bases at V and 1 base at J, with 11 bases between. This CDR3 region has 15 residues. The germline V gene encodes CDR1 SGHNT and CDR2 YYREEE (reference sequence).

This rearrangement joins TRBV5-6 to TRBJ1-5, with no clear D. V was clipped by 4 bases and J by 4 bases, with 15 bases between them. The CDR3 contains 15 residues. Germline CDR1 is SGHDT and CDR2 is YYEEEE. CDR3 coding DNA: TGTGCCAGCAGCCTGCGCAGAGGAGGAAATCAGCCCCAGCATTTT. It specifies CASSLRRGGNQPQHF.

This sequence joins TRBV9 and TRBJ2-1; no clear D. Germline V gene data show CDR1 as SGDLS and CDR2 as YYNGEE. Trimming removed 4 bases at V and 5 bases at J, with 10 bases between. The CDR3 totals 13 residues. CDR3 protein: CASSPRSNNEQFF. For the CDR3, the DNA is TGTGCCAGCAGCCCCAGATCCAACAATGAGCAGTTCTTC.

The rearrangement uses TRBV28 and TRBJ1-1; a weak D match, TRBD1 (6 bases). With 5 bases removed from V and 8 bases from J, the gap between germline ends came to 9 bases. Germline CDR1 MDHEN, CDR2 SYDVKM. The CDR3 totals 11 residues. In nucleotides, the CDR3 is TGTGCCAGCAGTCGTGACAGGGAAGCTTTCTTT. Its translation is CASSRDREAFF. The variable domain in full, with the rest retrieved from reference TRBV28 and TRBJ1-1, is DVKVTQSSRYLVKRTGEKVFLECVQDMDHENMFWYRQDPGLGLRLIYFSYDVKMKEKGDIPEGYSVSREKKERFSLILESASTNQTSMYLCASSRDREAFFGQGTRLTVV.

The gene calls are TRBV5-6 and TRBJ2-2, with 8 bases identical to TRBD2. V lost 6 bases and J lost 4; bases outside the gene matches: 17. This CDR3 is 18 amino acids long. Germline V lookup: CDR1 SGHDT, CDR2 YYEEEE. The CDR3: CASNYGGRREVRTGELFF. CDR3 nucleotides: TGTGCCAGCAATTATGGGGGTCGGCGGGAGGTGCGCACCGGGGAGCTGTTTTTT. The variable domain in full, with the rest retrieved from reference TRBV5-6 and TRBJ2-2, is DAGVTQSPTHLIKTRGQQVTLRCSPKSGHDTVSWYQQALGQGPQFIFQYYEEEERQRGNFPDRFSGHQFPNYSSELNVNALLLGDSALYLCASNYGGRREVRTGELFFGEGSRLTVL.

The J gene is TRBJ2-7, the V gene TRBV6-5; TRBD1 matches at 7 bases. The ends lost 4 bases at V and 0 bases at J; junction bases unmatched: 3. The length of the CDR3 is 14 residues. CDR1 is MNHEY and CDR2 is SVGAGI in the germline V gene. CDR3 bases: TGTGCCAGCAGTTGGGACAGAAGCTCCTACGAGCAGTACTTC. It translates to CASSWDRSSYEQYF.

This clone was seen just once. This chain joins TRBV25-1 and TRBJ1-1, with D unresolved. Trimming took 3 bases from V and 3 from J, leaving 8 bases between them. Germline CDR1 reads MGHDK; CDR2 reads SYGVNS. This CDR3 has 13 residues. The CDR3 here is CASSDPRYTEAFF. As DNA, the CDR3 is TGTGCCAGCAGTGATCCGAGGTACACTGAAGCTTTCTTT.

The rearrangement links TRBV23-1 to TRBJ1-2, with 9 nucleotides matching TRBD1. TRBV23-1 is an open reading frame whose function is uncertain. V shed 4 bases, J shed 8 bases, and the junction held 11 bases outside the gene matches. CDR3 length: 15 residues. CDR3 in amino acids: CASSPYRGRPGGYTF. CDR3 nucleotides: TGCGCCAGCAGTCCCTACAGGGGGCGCCCGGGGGGCTACACCTTC.